This T cell receptor beta chain emerged from a study of T cells in narcolepsy. Overall study: Patients with NT1 or NT2 and healthy control donors were enrolled. Study findings and constraints: In some patient and control memory CD4+ samples, autoreactive clones were absent. Comparing one patient's CSF and blood CD4+ clonotypes highlighted HCRT- and TRIB2-specific autoreactive clonotypes. Healthy controls reportedly lacked the autoreactive clonotypes serially found in patients' blood.

This clone was counted between two and nine times. Its antigen is unknown. The assay was immunoSEQ multiplex PCR, and TCRdb's table has in-frame clones only and misses some. The table shows under 35,000 clones, with 80% occurring only once. Germline CDR1 is LGHNA and CDR2 is YSLEER. Trimming took off 0 bases at V and 7 bases at J, with 13 bases between the two ends. This CDR3 spans 14 amino acids. This receptor was obtained from a human donor in good health. The chain joins TRBV4-3 to TRBJ2-7; D is unresolved. The sample comprised memory (CD45RA-) CD4+ T cells from blood. The CDR3 nucleotides are TGCGCCAGCAGCCAAGATTCGCAGGCCGGGGAGCAGTACTTC. It is translated as CASSQDSQAGEQYF.